Detailed here is one T cell receptor beta chain. TCRdb passed the RT-PCR reads through MiXCR, listing each CDR3 protein once. Here the sample spans 600,000 to 850,000 distinct CDR3 sequences, 12% to 15% being singletons. This entry belongs to a study of response to subunit inactivated influenza vaccine. The germline V gene has CDR1 ENHRY and CDR2 SYGVKD. V was pared by 0 bases and J by 5 bases, with 8 bases of the junction left unmatched. The CDR3 is made up of 17 amino acids. The sequences come from PBMCs from blood, collected approximately 15 days before vaccination. The sequence was obtained from a man aged 50 or older who received an inactivated influenza vaccine. V and J are TRBV10-3 and TRBJ2-1; 9 bases line up with TRBD2. The chain's CDR3 is CAISESIWTSANNEQFF. CDR3 nucleotides: TGTGCCATCAGTGAGTCGATTTGGACTAGCGCCAACAATGAGCAGTTCTTC.